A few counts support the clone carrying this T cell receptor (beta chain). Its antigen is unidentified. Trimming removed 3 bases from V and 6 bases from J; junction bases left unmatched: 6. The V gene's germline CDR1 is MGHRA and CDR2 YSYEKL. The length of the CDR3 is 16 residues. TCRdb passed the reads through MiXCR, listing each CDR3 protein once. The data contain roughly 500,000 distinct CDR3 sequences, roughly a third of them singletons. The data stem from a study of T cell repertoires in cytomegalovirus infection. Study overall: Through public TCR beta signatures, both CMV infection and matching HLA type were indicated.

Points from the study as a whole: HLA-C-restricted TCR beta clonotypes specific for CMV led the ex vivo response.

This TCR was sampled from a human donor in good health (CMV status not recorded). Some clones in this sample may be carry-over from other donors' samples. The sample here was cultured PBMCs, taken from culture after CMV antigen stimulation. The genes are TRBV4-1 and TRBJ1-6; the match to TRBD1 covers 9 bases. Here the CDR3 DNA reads TGCGCCAGCAGCCAGGAGGGGACAGGGAGTAATTCACCCCTCCACTTT. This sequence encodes CASSQEGTGSNSPLHF.